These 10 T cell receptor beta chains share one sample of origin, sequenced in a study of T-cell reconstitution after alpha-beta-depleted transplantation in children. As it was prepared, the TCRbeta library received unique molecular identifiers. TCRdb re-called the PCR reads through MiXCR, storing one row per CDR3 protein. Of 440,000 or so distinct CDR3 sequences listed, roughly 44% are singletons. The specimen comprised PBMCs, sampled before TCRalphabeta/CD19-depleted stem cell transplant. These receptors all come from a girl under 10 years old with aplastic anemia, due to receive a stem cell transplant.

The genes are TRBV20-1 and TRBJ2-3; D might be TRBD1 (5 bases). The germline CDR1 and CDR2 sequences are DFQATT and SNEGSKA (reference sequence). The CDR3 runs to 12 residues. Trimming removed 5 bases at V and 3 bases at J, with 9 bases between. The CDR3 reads CSAASGTDTQYF. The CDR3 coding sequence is TGCAGTGCTGCCTCAGGGACAGATACGCAGTATTTT.

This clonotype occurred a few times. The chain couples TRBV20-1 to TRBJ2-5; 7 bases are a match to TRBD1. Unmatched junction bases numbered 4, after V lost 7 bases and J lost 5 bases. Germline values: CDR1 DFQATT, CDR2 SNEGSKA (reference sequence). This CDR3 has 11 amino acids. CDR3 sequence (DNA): TGCAGTGAAGGGGGCGAGGAGACCCAGTACTTC. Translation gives CSEGGEETQYF.

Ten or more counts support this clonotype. The CDR3 DNA reads TGCGCCAGCAGTGAGACGGCAGGCAAGGGTGGCTATGGCTACACCTTC. Translated: CASSETAGKGGYGYTF. The chain carries TRBV10-2 and TRBJ1-2; no definite D call. The germline V and J ends were trimmed by 2 bases and 4 bases, with 17 bases remaining between them. CDR3 length equals 16 residues. Germline assignment: CDR1 WSHSY and CDR2 SAAADI.

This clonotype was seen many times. The CDR3 region is CASSPRQANSYEQYF. CDR3 nucleotides: TGTGCCAGCAGCCCGAGACAGGCCAACTCCTACGAGCAGTACTTC. The gene calls are TRBV7-2 and TRBJ2-7, with D possibly being TRBD1 (6 bases). Between the trimmed V and J ends, which lost 5 bases and 0 bases, there was a span of 14 bases. This CDR3 is 15 amino acids long. Germline assignment: CDR1 SGHTA and CDR2 FQGNSA. Together with reference TRBV7-2 and TRBJ2-7, the CDR3 gives the full variable domain: GAGVSQSPSNKVTEKGKDVELRCDPISGHTALYWYRQSLGQGLEFLIYFQGNSAPDKSGLPSDRFSAERTGGSVSTLTIQRTQQEDSAVYLCASSPRQANSYEQYFGPGTRLTVT.

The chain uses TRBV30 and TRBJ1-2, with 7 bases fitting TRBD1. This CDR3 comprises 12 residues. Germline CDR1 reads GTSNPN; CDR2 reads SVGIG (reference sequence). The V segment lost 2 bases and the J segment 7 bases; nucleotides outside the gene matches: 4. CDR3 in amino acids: CAWSLTGAGYTF. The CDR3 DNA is TGTGCCTGGAGTTTAACAGGGGCTGGCTACACCTTC.

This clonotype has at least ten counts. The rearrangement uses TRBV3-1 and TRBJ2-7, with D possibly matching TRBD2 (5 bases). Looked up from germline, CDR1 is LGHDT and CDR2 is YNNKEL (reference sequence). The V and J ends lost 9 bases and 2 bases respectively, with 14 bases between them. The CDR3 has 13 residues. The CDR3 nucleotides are TGTGCCAGTAAGCGGCCTGGGGCCTACGAGCAGTACTTC. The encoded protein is CASKRPGAYEQYF.

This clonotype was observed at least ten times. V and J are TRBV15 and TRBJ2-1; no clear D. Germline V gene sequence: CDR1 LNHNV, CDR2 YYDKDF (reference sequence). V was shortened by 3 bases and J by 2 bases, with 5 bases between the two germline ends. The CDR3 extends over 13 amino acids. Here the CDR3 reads CATSSPPYNEQFF. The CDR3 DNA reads TGTGCCACCAGCAGCCCCCCCTACAATGAGCAGTTCTTC.

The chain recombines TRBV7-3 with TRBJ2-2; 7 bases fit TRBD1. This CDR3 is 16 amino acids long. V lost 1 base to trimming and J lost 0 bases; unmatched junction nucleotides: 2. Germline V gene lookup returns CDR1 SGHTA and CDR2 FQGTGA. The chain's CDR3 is CASSLRGTANTGELFF. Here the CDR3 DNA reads TGTGCCAGCAGCTTAAGGGGGACAGCGAACACCGGGGAGCTGTTTTTT.

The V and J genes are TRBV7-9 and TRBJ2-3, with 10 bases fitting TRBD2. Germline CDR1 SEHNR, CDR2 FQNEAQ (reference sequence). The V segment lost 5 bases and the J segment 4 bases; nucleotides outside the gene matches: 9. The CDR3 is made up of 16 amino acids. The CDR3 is CASSPAAGGPSDTQYF. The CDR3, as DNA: TGTGCCAGCAGCCCGGCAGCGGGGGGGCCGTCAGATACGCAGTATTTT.

CDR3 in amino acids: CASSPLAGGSNEQFF. The CDR3 DNA sequence: TGTGCCAGCAGCCCGCTAGCGGGAGGATCCAATGAGCAGTTCTTC. V and J are TRBV5-6 and TRBJ2-1, with TRBD2 matching over 11 bases. The germline V gene encodes CDR1 SGHDT and CDR2 YYEEEE. The CDR3 loop spans 15 amino acids. V lost 4 bases, J lost 6 bases, and 6 bases stayed unmatched.